Sequencing of this TCR beta chain was carried out in a study of T cells expressing NK-cell markers. This CDR3 comprises 14 residues. The germline CDR1 and CDR2 sequences are LNHDA and SQIVND (reference sequence). TCRdb reworked the 5' RACE reads into one entry per CDR3 protein, no DNA. The sample has roughly 430,000 distinct CDR3 sequences. Findings and caveats of the study: Topping the CD3+CD56-NKG2C+ fraction as well were these clonotypes, in a handful of donors.

Regarding this clonotype: What it binds is not known.

The sample comprised blood T cells: a sorted CD56 or NKG2C T cell subset, CD4+ or CD8+ T cells, or bulk PBMC T cells (not recorded which). The TCR sequence derives from a woman between 18 and 70 years old in good health. J is TRBJ1-1 and V is TRBV19. The CDR3 sequence is CASSIRAENTEAFF. Looking up the rest from reference TRBV19 and TRBJ1-1 gives the full variable domain: DGGITQSPKYLFRKEGQNVTLSCEQNLNHDAMYWYRQDPGQGLRLIYYSQIVNDFQKGDIAEGYSVSREKKESFPLTVTSAQKNPTAFYLCASSIRAENTEAFFGQGTRLTVV.